This T cell receptor beta chain was sequenced for a study of shared clonotypes between healthy human individuals. Looking at the study overall: Researchers assigned three CD4 naive, three CD4 memory, two CD8 naive and one CD8 memory plate to each donor.

Assay used: immunoSEQ multiplex PCR; TCRdb lists only in-frame clones, some missing. The sample carries some 1,400,000 clones, about 96% recorded once. Donors comprised only Caucasian adults living in Nashville, Tennessee. The CDR3 has 13 residues. CDR1 and CDR2 from the germline V gene are SGDLS and YYNGEE. V lost 4 bases and J lost 5, with 11 bases in between. Of note for this clone: Its antigen is not known.

General study findings and limits: Rarefaction analysis demonstrated incomplete sorted-subset sequencing notwithstanding large depth. Around 4.9% of naive CD4 clonotypes were shared across four donors.

The clonotype originates from a man aged 25 to 40 in good health. The chain combines TRBV9 with TRBJ2-3; D might be TRBD2 (5 bases). Sequencing input: naive CD4+ T cells sorted from blood. Described subset: CD45RA+ positively selected. The CDR3 here is CASSLDWQDTQYF. Written as DNA, the CDR3 is TGTGCCAGCAGCCTGGACTGGCAAGATACGCAGTATTTT. The full variable domain, rest sourced from reference TRBV9 and TRBJ2-3, is DSGVTQTPKHLITATGQRVTLRCSPRSGDLSVYWYQQSLDQGLQFLIQYYNGEERAKGNILERFSAQQFPDLHSELNLSSLELGDSALYFCASSLDWQDTQYFGPGTRLTVL.